This is a list of T cell receptor beta chains from one sample in a study of neoadjuvant nivolumab and ipilimumab in lung cancer. Clones were sequenced by immunoSEQ multiplex PCR, and TCRdb holds only the in-frame ones, with some missing. Seen here are about 29,000 clones, over 80% observed once, and the top ten hold 5.1%. The sequencing used tumor tissue, collected after neoadjuvant nivolumab, alone or with ipilimumab, at or shortly before surgery. These TCRs come from an adult with non-small cell lung cancer. Each CDR3 is given with its conserved first and last residue. D genes are given only for firm matches. The size of a clone is reported for some rows only, either as once, few or many, or as a class for expanded clones.

TRBJ1-1	TRBV6-5	-	-	CASSPSGLYTEAFF	TGTGCCAGCAGTCCCTCAGGGTTATACACTGAAGCTTTCTTT
TRBJ2-3	TRBV18	-	-	CASSPSTDTQYF	TGTGCCAGCTCACCAAGCACAGATACGCAGTATTTT
TRBJ2-7	TRBV28	-	-	CASSFAVSSYEQYF	TGTGCCAGCAGTTTCGCGGTGTCCTCCTACGAGCAGTACTTC
TRBJ2-7	TRBV7-9	-	TRBD1	CASSPTTGSRMYF	TGTGCCAGCAGCCCTACGACAGGGAGCAGGATGTACTTC
TRBJ2-7	TRBV6-5	-	TRBD2	CASSQSGRSYEQYF	TGTGCCAGCAGTCAAAGCGGGAGGAGCTACGAGCAGTACTTC
TRBJ2-5	TRBV15	-	-	CATSREGEPRTQYF	TGTGCCACCAGCAGAGAGGGGGAGCCTAGGACCCAGTACTTC
TRBJ1-2	TRBV30	-	TRBD1	CAWGTGFVSGYTF	TGTGCCTGGGGGACAGGCTTTGTCAGTGGCTACACCTTC
TRBJ1-5	TRBV6-1	-	-	CASNRGGISNQPQHF	TGTGCCAGCAACCGGGGTGGGATCAGCAATCAGCCCCAGCATTTT
TRBJ1-1	TRBV7-3	-	-	CASSSTSDPNTEAFF	TGTGCCAGCAGCTCGACCTCCGACCCGAACACTGAAGCTTTCTTT
TRBJ2-1	TRBV7-6	-	-	CASSAPGRYSERNEQFF	TGTGCCAGCAGCGCCCCGGGACGATATTCGGAGCGCAATGAGCAGTTCTTC
TRBJ1-4	TRBV19	-	-	CASSIDLVGIATNEKLFF	TGTGCCAGTAGTATAGATCTCGTAGGGATCGCAACTAATGAAAAACTGTTTTTT
TRBJ2-7	TRBV10-3	-	-	CAISESGQYEQYF	TGTGCCATCAGTGAGTCGGGTCAGTACGAGCAGTACTTC
TRBJ2-3	TRBV14	-	TRBD1	CASSQAGTGYTDTQYF	TGTGCCAGCAGCCAGGCCGGGACAGGGTACACAGATACGCAGTATTTT
TRBJ2-7	TRBV20-1	-	-	CSASGTYEQYF	TGCAGTGCTTCCGGGACCTACGAGCAGTACTTC
TRBJ2-7	TRBV2	-	-	CASSVTSQGEQYF	TGTGCCAGCAGTGTGACATCACAGGGAGAGCAGTACTTC
TRBJ2-2	TRBV25-1	-	-	CASSDPTGGNTGELFF	TGTGCCAGCAGTGACCCGACGGGCGGGAACACCGGGGAGCTGTTTTTT
TRBJ1-1	TRBV6-5	-	-	CASSYSRPLVEAFF	TGTGCCAGCAGTTACTCGAGGCCTCTCGTTGAAGCTTTCTTT
TRBJ1-1	TRBV5-5	medium-sized	-	CASSWIPGENTEAFF	TGTGCCAGCAGCTGGATACCGGGGGAGAACACTGAAGCTTTCTTT
TRBJ1-5	TRBV28	-	-	CASTSQWDQPQHF	TGTGCCAGCACCTCCCAGTGGGATCAGCCCCAGCATTTT
TRBJ1-2	TRBV18	-	-	CASSPDSLVYGYTF	TGTGCCAGCTCACCGGACAGCCTCGTTTATGGCTACACCTTC
TRBJ2-7	TRBV7-9	once	TRBD1	CASSSPGTGNEQYF	TGTGCCAGCAGCTCACCCGGGACAGGGAACGAGCAGTACTTC
TRBJ1-1	TRBV27	-	-	CASSLTVGGDTEAFF	TGTGCCAGCAGTTTAACAGTGGGAGGGGACACTGAAGCTTTCTTT
TRBJ2-1	TRBV7-7	-	-	CASSLDSFSNNEQFF	TGTGCTAGCAGCTTAGACTCCTTCAGTAACAATGAGCAGTTCTTC
TRBJ1-2	TRBV29-1	-	TRBD1	CSASDRDYGYTF	TGCAGCGCTTCGGACAGGGACTATGGCTACACCTTC
TRBJ1-3	TRBV5-1	-	TRBD1	CASSPWGQRLTSNTIYF	TGCGCCAGCAGCCCCTGGGGACAGAGATTAACCTCGAACACCATATATTTT
TRBJ2-3	TRBV5-1	-	TRBD2	CASSISGRAQDTQYF	TGCGCCAGCAGCATAAGCGGGAGGGCCCAAGATACGCAGTATTTT
TRBJ2-7	TRBV4-2	-	TRBD2	CASSQDEGTTYEQYF	TGTGCCAGCAGCCAAGATGAAGGGACTACCTACGAGCAGTACTTC
TRBJ2-2	TRBV29-1	few	-	CSVEDAVGGELFF	TGCAGCGTTGAAGATGCCGTCGGCGGGGAGCTGTTTTTT
TRBJ2-7	TRBV5-4	once	TRBD1	CASSFTGQGYEQYF	TGTGCCAGCAGCTTTACGGGACAGGGCTACGAGCAGTACTTC
TRBJ2-1	TRBV18	-	-	CASSPRNEQFF	TGTGCCAGCTCACCAAGGAATGAGCAGTTCTTC
TRBJ1-4	TRBV6-5	-	-	CASSRGNEKLFF	TGTGCCAGCAGCAGGGGTAATGAAAAACTGTTTTTT
TRBJ1-4	TRBV6-5	-	TRBD1	CASSNYRDRPPVF	TGTGCCAGCAGTAACTATAGGGACAGACCCCCGGTGTTT
TRBJ2-7	TRBV18	-	-	CASSPQPGGSEQYF	TGTGCCAGCTCACCCCAACCCGGGGGAAGCGAGCAGTACTTC
TRBJ1-4	TRBV7-8	-	-	CASSLRVTNEKLFF	TGTGCCAGCAGCTTAAGAGTCACTAATGAAAAACTGTTTTTT
TRBJ1-1	TRBV14	-	-	CASSPDRLLMNTEAFF	TGTGCCAGCAGCCCGGACAGACTCTTAATGAACACTGAAGCTTTCTTT
TRBJ1-4	TRBV14	-	-	CASSQVLGQADEKLFF	TGTGCCAGCAGCCAAGTTCTCGGCCAAGCGGATGAAAAACTGTTTTTT
TRBJ2-7	TRBV5-6	-	TRBD1	CASSLTGQGSEQYF	TGTGCCAGCAGCTTGACTGGACAGGGGTCCGAGCAGTACTTC
TRBJ2-2	TRBV5-6	-	TRBD2	CASSLGLAVLTGELFF	TGTGCCAGCAGCTTGGGACTAGCGGTTTTAACCGGGGAGCTGTTTTTT
TRBJ1-1	TRBV27	few	-	CASSLVTGNTEAFF	TGTGCCAGCAGTCTCGTGACGGGGAACACTGAAGCTTTCTTT
TRBJ2-7	TRBV6-6	-	TRBD2	CASSWGTSGIPEQYF	TGTGCCAGCAGTTGGGGGACTAGCGGGATTCCCGAGCAGTACTTC
TRBJ2-5	TRBV5-4	-	TRBD2	CASQSGGALETQYF	TGTGCCAGCCAAAGCGGGGGGGCCCTGGAGACCCAGTACTTC
TRBJ2-3	TRBV5-1	-	TRBD2	CASSFMGLAGSSTDTQYF	TGCGCCAGCAGCTTTATGGGACTAGCGGGTTCTAGCACAGATACGCAGTATTTT
TRBJ2-1	TRBV11-2	-	-	CASRQGGNEQFF	TGTGCCAGCCGCCAGGGGGGGAATGAGCAGTTCTTC
TRBJ2-1	TRBV13	-	-	CASSSSGTLWEQFF	TGTGCCAGCAGCTCCTCCGGGACCCTCTGGGAGCAGTTCTTC
TRBJ2-5	TRBV5-4	-	-	CASSFPDYQETQYF	TGTGCCAGCAGCTTTCCGGATTACCAAGAGACCCAGTACTTC
TRBJ1-6	TRBV4-2	-	TRBD1	CASSQVSRGQTNSPLHF	TGTGCCAGCAGCCAAGTGAGCAGGGGACAGACAAATTCACCCCTCCACTTT
TRBJ1-2	TRBV9	once	TRBD1	CASSATGGSDYGYTF	TGTGCCAGCAGCGCCACAGGGGGATCGGACTATGGCTACACCTTC
TRBJ2-7	TRBV14	-	-	CASSPRRTDAYEQYF	TGTGCCAGCAGCCCCCGAAGGACAGATGCTTACGAGCAGTACTTC
TRBJ1-5	TRBV15	-	-	CATSRENQPQHF	TGTGCCACCAGCAGAGAAAATCAGCCCCAGCATTTT
TRBJ2-7	TRBV7-8	-	TRBD2	CASYRDYSDEQYF	TGTGCCAGTTACCGGGACTATTCTGACGAGCAGTACTTC
TRBJ1-1	TRBV11-2	-	-	CASTSRGESEAFF	TGTGCCAGCACCTCCCGTGGGGAGTCGGAAGCTTTCTTT